The 15 T cell receptor beta chains below all came from one sample that was sequenced in a study of identifying expanded T cells in peripheral blood. Sequencing used immunoSEQ multiplex PCR; TCRdb keeps in-frame clones, though not all of them. The table lists about 63,000 clones, about 83% of them singletons, with 19% in the top ten. The specimen sequenced was blood. The receptor source for this set is a person aged 18-69 years in good health.

This chain links TRBV7-2 with TRBJ2-5; 7 bases agree with TRBD1. J was trimmed by 14 bases and V by 5 bases; bases with no gene match: 11. Germline assignment: CDR1 SGHTA and CDR2 FQGNSA. The CDR3 spans 12 residues. CDR3: CASSPYTDRPYF. CDR3 in DNA: TGTGCCAGCAGCCCATACACGGACAGGCCATACTTC. The full variable domain, with the rest looked up from reference TRBV7-2 and TRBJ2-5, is GAGVSQSPSNKVTEKGKDVELRCDPISGHTALYWYRQSLGQGLEFLIYFQGNSAPDKSGLPSDRFSAERTGGSVSTLTIQRTQQEDSAVYLCASSPYTDRPYFGPGTRLLVL.

The CDR3 sequence: CASSEAWGGTVSYNEQFF. In nucleotides, the CDR3 is TGTGCCAGCAGTGAAGCATGGGGGGGGACAGTCTCCTACAATGAGCAGTTCTTC. The V and J genes are TRBV2 and TRBJ2-1, with D possibly called TRBD1 or TRBD2 (7 bases each). Germline-derived CDR1 and CDR2 are SNHLY and FYNNEI. The CDR3 consists of 18 residues. The V gene lost 0 bases and the J gene lost 0 bases, with 15 bases spanning the gap.

The chain employs TRBV5-3 and TRBJ2-5, with D possibly being TRBD1 (5 bases). TRBV5-3 is sorted into the ORF group, with uncertain function. CDR3 length equals 11 residues. V was pared by 5 bases and J by 7 bases, with 9 bases between. This CDR3 is CARSAQGTQYF. CDR3 nucleotide sequence: TGTGCCAGAAGTGCCCAGGGGACCCAGTACTTC.

This rearrangement joins TRBV27 to TRBJ1-2; D not resolved. V dropped 8 bases and J dropped 8 bases, with 24 bases sitting between them. Germline-derived CDR1 and CDR2 are MNHEY and SMNVEV (reference sequence). The CDR3 covers 15 residues. The CDR3, as DNA: TGTGCCAGCCGCCCTCCCAGGCTGATCCGAGGAGGCTACACCTTC. Amino acids: CASRPPRLIRGGYTF.

The chain joins TRBV27 to TRBJ2-3, with 7 bases that match TRBD2. The germline V gene encodes CDR1 MNHEY and CDR2 SMNVEV (reference sequence). This CDR3 is 15 amino acids long. J was trimmed by 6 bases and V by 6 bases; bases with no gene match: 12. CDR3 bases: TGTGCCAGCAGCCCGTTGGCTAGCGGTTCGGATACGCAGTATTTT. This encodes CASSPLASGSDTQYF.

The chain joins TRBV6-1 to TRBJ2-7, with a weak D call TRBD1 (6 bases). CDR3 size: 14 residues. In germline, CDR1 is MNHNS, CDR2 SASEGT. The V end was cut by 5 bases, the J end by 2 bases, with 13 bases between. CDR3 region: CASSQVGGTYEQYF. In DNA form, the CDR3 reads TGTGCCAGCAGTCAGGTAGGGGGAACCTACGAGCAGTACTTC.

This chain uses TRBV2 with TRBJ2-3; TRBD2 aligns across 10 bases. This CDR3 is built from 18 residues. Germline lookup yields CDR1 SNHLY and CDR2 FYNNEI. V shed 4 bases, J shed 0 bases, and the junction held 10 bases outside the gene matches. The CDR3 reads CASSATRTSGTSTDTQYF. The CDR3 nucleotides read TGTGCCAGCAGTGCCACCAGAACTAGCGGGACGAGCACAGATACGCAGTATTTT.

This rearrangement joins TRBV20-1 to TRBJ2-5, with D perhaps TRBD2 (5 bases). Trimming shortened V by 5 bases and J by 6 bases, and 10 bases separated the two germline ends. CDR1 and CDR2 from the germline V gene are DFQATT and SNEGSKA (reference sequence). This CDR3 is 11 amino acids long. The chain's CDR3 is CSAPRGQTQYF. The DNA for the CDR3 is TGCAGTGCTCCCCGAGGGCAGACCCAGTACTTC.

The chain joins TRBV28 to TRBJ2-7; 9 positions match TRBD1. The CDR3 extends over 14 amino acids. CDR1 MDHEN and CDR2 SYDVKM come from the germline V gene. V trimming: 5 bases; J trimming: 5 bases; junction bases outside the gene matches: 7. Here the CDR3 reads CASSPGTGWDEQYF. CDR3 DNA sequence: TGTGCCAGCAGTCCTGGGACAGGGTGGGACGAGCAGTACTTC.

V is TRBV14 and J is TRBJ1-1; no clear D gene. V was trimmed by 4 bases and J by 0 bases, leaving 12 bases between them. This CDR3 is 15 amino acids long. From germline, CDR1 is SGHDN and CDR2 FVKESK. CDR3 loop: CASSPTRGMNTEAFF. In nucleotides, the CDR3 is TGTGCCAGCAGCCCTACACGGGGAATGAACACTGAAGCTTTCTTT.

V gene TRBV10-2 combines with J gene TRBJ2-4; no clear D gene. The CDR3 totals 14 residues. In germline, CDR1 is WSHSY, CDR2 SAAADI. V shed 6 bases and J shed 0 bases, with 9 bases lying between them. The DNA of the CDR3 is TGCGCCAGCAGAAGCCCCGGAGCCAAAAACATTCAGTACTTC. As protein: CASRSPGAKNIQYF.

Notes on this clone: This may be a read error, as it is one base from a much larger clone. The chain couples TRBV5-6 to TRBJ2-7; D remains ambiguous. The CDR3 runs to 11 residues. Trimming took 0 bases from V and 2 from J, leaving 0 bases between them. Germline CDR1 is SGHDT and CDR2 is YYEEEE. The CDR3 bases are TGTGCCAGCAGCTTGGCCTACGAGCAGTACTTC. This sequence encodes CASSLAYEQYF.

The sample holds one count of this clone. This chain connects TRBV7-2 to TRBJ2-7; no clear D. Germline assignment: CDR1 SGHTA and CDR2 FQGNSA. V lost 8 bases and J lost 4, with 6 bases in between. The CDR3 loop spans 10 amino acids. In nucleotides, the CDR3 is TGTGCCAGCGGGGATTACGAGCAGTACTTC. It yields the protein CASGDYEQYF.

The V call is TRBV11-3, the J call TRBJ1-4; possibly TRBD1 for D (6 bases). The germline gives CDR1 SGHNT, CDR2 YENEEA. Trimming removed 5 bases at V and 5 bases at J, with 15 bases between. CDR3 length: 15 amino acids. DNA for the CDR3: TGTGCCAGCAGCCCGCGGACAGCCTGGAATGAAAAACTGTTTTTT. Its protein product is CASSPRTAWNEKLFF.

The V gene is TRBV7-6, the J gene TRBJ2-1, with TRBD2 matching over 12 bases. V was clipped by 1 base and J by 6 bases; unmatched bases: 4. This CDR3 region has 16 residues. Germline-derived CDR1 and CDR2 are SGHVS and FNYEAQ. The CDR3 DNA sequence: TGTGCCAGCAGCTTAGGGTGGACTAGCGGGGCCAATGAGCAGTTCTTC. Its translation: CASSLGWTSGANEQFF. The full variable domain, its missing parts supplied by reference TRBV7-6 and TRBJ2-1, is GAGVSQSPRYKVTKRGQDVALRCDPISGHVSLYWYRQALGQGPEFLTYFNYEAQQDKSGLPNDRFSAERPEGSISTLTIQRTEQRDSAMYRCASSLGWTSGANEQFFGPGTRLTVL.